This is a list of T cell receptor beta chains from one sample in a study of T cells in Graves' hyperthyroidism and ophthalmopathy. TCRdb re-analysed the multiplex PCR reads in MiXCR, keeping a single row per CDR3 protein. The table records 500,000 to 650,000 distinct CDR3 sequences, 14% of them present only once. The sequenced material came from blood. These TCRs come from a woman in her fifties or sixties with Graves' ophthalmopathy. Both conserved end residues are part of each CDR3. D genes are given only for firm matches. Clone size, where shown, is once, few, many, or a class for clones that have expanded.

D gene: TRBD2; clone size: -; J gene: TRBJ2-1; V gene: TRBV5-4; CDR3 length: 16; CDR3 DNA: TGTGCCAGCAGCGTACCCCATAGCGGGACCTACAATGAGCAGTTCTTC; CDR3 protein: CASSVPHSGTYNEQFF
D gene: TRBD1; clone size: many; J gene: TRBJ2-7; V gene: TRBV11-2; CDR3 length: 16; CDR3 DNA: TGTGCCAGCAGCTTATGGGGACAGAGGTATTCCTACGAGCAGTACTTC; CDR3 protein: CASSLWGQRYSYEQYF
D gene: TRBD1; clone size: many; J gene: TRBJ1-2; V gene: TRBV7-2; CDR3 length: 16; CDR3 DNA: TGTGCCAGCAGCTTAAAGGGGGCTGAGGCGCGGGTAGGCTACACCTTC; CDR3 protein: CASSLKGAEARVGYTF
D gene: TRBD1; clone size: -; J gene: TRBJ2-2; V gene: TRBV5-1; CDR3 length: 16; CDR3 DNA: TGCGCCAGCAGCTTGTCCGCAGGGGGAAACACCGGGGAGCTGTTTTTT; CDR3 protein: CASSLSAGGNTGELFF
D gene: TRBD1; clone size: -; J gene: TRBJ2-2; V gene: TRBV30; CDR3 length: 15; CDR3 DNA: TGTGCCTGGAGTGTAGGGGGCCTCGACACCGGGGAGCTGTTTTTT; CDR3 protein: CAWSVGGLDTGELFF
D gene: TRBD1; clone size: few; J gene: TRBJ1-2; V gene: TRBV20-1; CDR3 length: 13; CDR3 DNA: TGCAGTGCTAGAGAGGACAGGGCGAAGGGCTACACCTTC; CDR3 protein: CSAREDRAKGYTF
D gene: -; clone size: few; J gene: TRBJ2-3; V gene: TRBV19; CDR3 length: 15; CDR3 DNA: TGTGCCAGTAACACGGGACCCTCAGGGGTAGATACGCAGTATTTT; CDR3 protein: CASNTGPSGVDTQYF
D gene: TRBD2; clone size: -; J gene: TRBJ2-1; V gene: TRBV20-1; CDR3 length: 15; CDR3 DNA: TGCAGTGCTCCCCTGGGGATAGCGGGAGGGGTTGAGCAGTTCTTC; CDR3 protein: CSAPLGIAGGVEQFF
D gene: -; clone size: many; J gene: TRBJ1-5; V gene: TRBV28; CDR3 length: 14; CDR3 DNA: TGTGCCAGCAGTTCCTTGGACGGACCGGGGGCCCAGCATTTT; CDR3 protein: CASSSLDGPGAQHF
D gene: -; clone size: few; J gene: TRBJ1-6; V gene: TRBV27; CDR3 length: 17; CDR3 DNA: TGTGCCAGCAGTTCCCCCCCTTTCGACAGAGGGGATTCACCCCTCCACTTT; CDR3 protein: CASSSPPFDRGDSPLHF
D gene: -; clone size: -; J gene: TRBJ1-1; V gene: TRBV25-1; CDR3 length: 11; CDR3 DNA: TGTGCCAGCCGAGACAGGATTGAAGCTTTCTTT; CDR3 protein: CASRDRIEAFF
D gene: TRBD2; clone size: -; J gene: TRBJ2-1; V gene: TRBV27; CDR3 length: 16; CDR3 DNA: TGTGCCAGCAGTTTCACGACTAGCGGGAGGTACAATGAGCAGTTCTTC; CDR3 protein: CASSFTTSGRYNEQFF
D gene: -; clone size: few; J gene: TRBJ2-3; V gene: TRBV5-1; CDR3 length: 15; CDR3 DNA: TGCGCCAGCAGCTTGGTAGTCCAGAGCACAGATACGCAGTATTTT; CDR3 protein: CASSLVVQSTDTQYF
D gene: TRBD2; clone size: -; J gene: TRBJ2-3; V gene: TRBV11-3; CDR3 length: 17; CDR3 DNA: TGTGCCAGCAGCTTAGTTCGACTAGCGGGAGTGTCAGATACGCAGTATTTT; CDR3 protein: CASSLVRLAGVSDTQYF
D gene: -; clone size: -; J gene: TRBJ2-3; V gene: TRBV6-2/TRBV6-3; CDR3 length: 15; CDR3 DNA: TGTGCCAGCAGTTATAGGGCCAGACACTTAGATACGCAGTATTTT; CDR3 protein: CASSYRARHLDTQYF
D gene: -; clone size: -; J gene: TRBJ1-6; V gene: TRBV30; CDR3 length: 14; CDR3 DNA: TGTGCCTGGAGTAGGGAGCAGGGGAATTCACCCCTCCACTTT; CDR3 protein: CAWSREQGNSPLHF
D gene: -; clone size: -; J gene: TRBJ2-7; V gene: TRBV20-1; CDR3 length: 13; CDR3 DNA: TGCAGTGCTAGTCCAGGACCCGTCTACGAGCAGTACTTC; CDR3 protein: CSASPGPVYEQYF
D gene: -; clone size: many; J gene: TRBJ1-1; V gene: TRBV29-1; CDR3 length: 13; CDR3 DNA: TGCAGCGTGGGTGCGGGGGTAGGCACTGAAGCTTTCTTT; CDR3 protein: CSVGAGVGTEAFF
D gene: -; clone size: many; J gene: TRBJ1-1; V gene: TRBV11-2; CDR3 length: 13; CDR3 DNA: TGTGCCACTATGAATGGCCAGGACGCGGAAGCTTTCTTT; CDR3 protein: CATMNGQDAEAFF
D gene: TRBD2; clone size: many; J gene: TRBJ2-3; V gene: TRBV5-1; CDR3 length: 16; CDR3 DNA: TGCGCCAGCAGCTTGGTTTTGGCTAGCGGGAAGGATACGCAGTATTTT; CDR3 protein: CASSLVLASGKDTQYF
D gene: -; clone size: many; J gene: TRBJ2-7; V gene: TRBV10-3; CDR3 length: 14; CDR3 DNA: TGTGCCATCAGTGAGTCCGGCAGCTCCTACGAGCAGTACTTC; CDR3 protein: CAISESGSSYEQYF
D gene: -; clone size: -; J gene: TRBJ1-5; V gene: TRBV27; CDR3 length: 15; CDR3 DNA: TGTGCCACCAAGATCTTGGGCAGGGACAATCAGCCCCAGCATTTT; CDR3 protein: CATKILGRDNQPQHF
D gene: -; clone size: many; J gene: TRBJ2-7; V gene: TRBV28; CDR3 length: 16; CDR3 DNA: TGTGCCAGCAGTTCAACAAACAGGGTCCCCTTAAACGAGCAGTACTTC; CDR3 protein: CASSSTNRVPLNEQYF
D gene: -; clone size: few; J gene: TRBJ2-1; V gene: TRBV6-5; CDR3 length: 14; CDR3 DNA: TGTGCCAGCAGTTACGTCCCTAGCGTCAATGAGCAGTTCTTC; CDR3 protein: CASSYVPSVNEQFF
D gene: -; clone size: -; J gene: TRBJ2-1; V gene: TRBV4-3; CDR3 length: 17; CDR3 DNA: TGCGCCAGCAGCCAAGATTCTGGATCGAGCTCCTACAATGAGCAGTTCTTC; CDR3 protein: CASSQDSGSSSYNEQFF
D gene: -; clone size: few; J gene: TRBJ1-5; V gene: TRBV5-4; CDR3 length: 15; CDR3 DNA: TGTGCCAGCAGCTTGCGGGAAATACGCAATCAGCCCCGGCATTTT; CDR3 protein: CASSLREIRNQPRHF
D gene: -; clone size: few; J gene: TRBJ2-2; V gene: TRBV10-3; CDR3 length: 14; CDR3 DNA: TGTGCCATCAGGACGACAGTGGACACCGGGGAGCTGTTTTTT; CDR3 protein: CAIRTTVDTGELFF
D gene: TRBD1; clone size: -; J gene: TRBJ1-4; V gene: TRBV19; CDR3 length: 19; CDR3 DNA: TGTGCCAGTAGTATGATCACGGTGGGACAGCGGATTCTTCGTGAAAAACTGTTTTTT; CDR3 protein: CASSMITVGQRILREKLFF
D gene: -; clone size: few; J gene: TRBJ1-1; V gene: TRBV4-2; CDR3 length: 12; CDR3 DNA: TGTGCCAGCAGCCAAGATGCCCTGGACGCTTTCTTT; CDR3 protein: CASSQDALDAFF
D gene: TRBD2; clone size: many; J gene: TRBJ2-5; V gene: TRBV15; CDR3 length: 14; CDR3 DNA: TGTGCCACCAGCCCCCTGCGGGGGCAAGAGACCCAGTACTTC; CDR3 protein: CATSPLRGQETQYF
D gene: TRBD2; clone size: -; J gene: TRBJ2-1; V gene: TRBV27; CDR3 length: 16; CDR3 DNA: TGTGCCAGCGGTTTACCGGCGGGGGGGACCTACAATGGGCAGTTCTTC; CDR3 protein: CASGLPAGGTYNGQFF
D gene: -; clone size: -; J gene: TRBJ1-6; V gene: TRBV6-1; CDR3 length: 13; CDR3 DNA: TGTGCCAGCAGGCGCTTAATGAATTCACCCCTCCACTTT; CDR3 protein: CASRRLMNSPLHF
D gene: -; clone size: -; J gene: TRBJ2-7; V gene: TRBV7-2; CDR3 length: 14; CDR3 DNA: TGTGCCAGCAGCCCCCTGGTCAGGTCCTACGAGCAGTACTTC; CDR3 protein: CASSPLVRSYEQYF
D gene: TRBD2; clone size: -; J gene: TRBJ2-7; V gene: TRBV11-2; CDR3 length: 15; CDR3 DNA: TGTGCCAGCAAATCGGGACTAGCGGGAGTGAACGAGCAGTACTTC; CDR3 protein: CASKSGLAGVNEQYF
D gene: -; clone size: many; J gene: TRBJ2-5; V gene: TRBV2; CDR3 length: 14; CDR3 DNA: TGTGCCAGCAGTGAATACAGGATCCAAGAGACCCAGTACTTC; CDR3 protein: CASSEYRIQETQYF
D gene: TRBD1; clone size: many; J gene: TRBJ2-7; V gene: TRBV7-2; CDR3 length: 15; CDR3 DNA: TGTGCCAGCAGACGGGACAGGGTTTATAGCTACGAGCAGTACTTC; CDR3 protein: CASRRDRVYSYEQYF
D gene: -; clone size: many; J gene: TRBJ2-7; V gene: TRBV18; CDR3 length: 17; CDR3 DNA: TGTGCCAGCTCACCACCGGACGGGGTTCCTAAAAAGAACGAGCAGTACTTC; CDR3 protein: CASSPPDGVPKKNEQYF
D gene: TRBD1; clone size: many; J gene: TRBJ2-2; V gene: TRBV20-1; CDR3 length: 12; CDR3 DNA: TGCAGTGCTACCAGGGGGCCGGGGGAGCTGTTTTTT; CDR3 protein: CSATRGPGELFF
D gene: -; clone size: many; J gene: TRBJ2-2; V gene: TRBV11-2; CDR3 length: 15; CDR3 DNA: TGTGCCAGCAGCTTAATTTCCGGGAACACCGGGGAGCTGTTTTTT; CDR3 protein: CASSLISGNTGELFF
D gene: TRBD1; clone size: -; J gene: TRBJ1-2; V gene: TRBV6-5; CDR3 length: 14; CDR3 DNA: TGTGCCAGCAGTTACGGGACAGGTGTCTATGGCTACACCTTC; CDR3 protein: CASSYGTGVYGYTF
D gene: -; clone size: few; J gene: TRBJ2-1; V gene: TRBV5-1; CDR3 length: 13; CDR3 DNA: TGCGCCAGCAGCTTACGGAGCAGGAATGAGCAGTTCTTC; CDR3 protein: CASSLRSRNEQFF
D gene: -; clone size: many; J gene: TRBJ1-1; V gene: TRBV10-3; CDR3 length: 13; CDR3 DNA: TGTGCCATCAGGCCTAACGAGAACACTGAAGCTTTCTTT; CDR3 protein: CAIRPNENTEAFF
D gene: -; clone size: many; J gene: TRBJ1-2; V gene: TRBV6-1; CDR3 length: 15; CDR3 DNA: TGTGCCAGCAGACTCCTCGACCGGGACTCCGATGGCTACACCTTC; CDR3 protein: CASRLLDRDSDGYTF
D gene: -; clone size: many; J gene: TRBJ2-1; V gene: TRBV5-1; CDR3 length: 15; CDR3 DNA: TGCGCCAGCAGCTGGCCCCGGGATTCCTACAATGAGCAGTTCTTC; CDR3 protein: CASSWPRDSYNEQFF
D gene: -; clone size: -; J gene: TRBJ2-3; V gene: TRBV20-1; CDR3 length: 16; CDR3 DNA: TGCAGTGCTAGAGGGCGGGGAATGGGGAACACAGATACGCAGTATTTT; CDR3 protein: CSARGRGMGNTDTQYF